A selection of T cell receptor beta chains follows, all from one sample in a study of blood T cell repertoires in COVID-19. Profiled with immunoSEQ multiplex PCR; TCRdb holds only in-frame clones, not every one. The table lists more than 200,000 clones, approximately 85% of them singletons, with around 8% in the top ten. Input material: peripheral blood. The receptor set was obtained from an elderly woman with COVID-19, enrolled during active disease. Each CDR3 is given with its conserved first and last residue. A D gene is named only where the DNA matches it firmly. Some rows mark clone size as missing; the rest say once, few, many or name a class of expanded clone.

D,J,V,length,size,DNA,CDR3
TRBD2,TRBJ2-1,TRBV18,16,NA,TGTGCCAGCTCACCACCGACGTGGCGGGGGGGAGGTGAGCAGTTCTTC,CASSPPTWRGGGEQFF
TRBD1,TRBJ1-1,TRBV10-3,16,NA,TGTGCCATCAGTTCCGGGACAGGGATGGGCCGCACTGAAGCTTTCTTT,CAISSGTGMGRTEAFF
NA,TRBJ1-1,TRBV7-8,14,few,TGTGCCAGCAGCTTCATAGGACAAAACACTGAAGCTTTCTTT,CASSFIGQNTEAFF
NA,TRBJ2-7,TRBV19,14,NA,TGTGCCAGTAGTATACAGGACTCCCGCTACGAGCAGTACTTC,CASSIQDSRYEQYF
NA,TRBJ1-6,TRBV5-6,16,once,TGTGCCAGCAGCTACTACGGGAGGACCTATAATTCACCCCTCCACTTT,CASSYYGRTYNSPLHF
NA,TRBJ1-5,TRBV18,15,once,TGTGCCAGCTCGGAACAGGGCTTTGGCAATCAGCCCCAGCATTTT,CASSEQGFGNQPQHF
NA,TRBJ2-2,TRBV5-1,15,NA,TGCGCCAGCAGCTTGGGGGGAGGAAACACCGGGGAGCTGTTTTTT,CASSLGGGNTGELFF
NA,TRBJ1-1,TRBV21-1,13,NA,TGTGCCAGCAGCAAAAGGGGGGGGCCGGTAGCTTTCTTT,CASSKRGGPVAFF
TRBD1,TRBJ2-1,TRBV19,14,NA,TGTGCCAGTGCCCGGGACAGGCCTTCCAATGAGCAGTTCTTC,CASARDRPSNEQFF
NA,TRBJ2-2,TRBV4-1,13,NA,TGCGCCAGCAGCCAAGTAATAACTGGGGAGCTGTTTTTT,CASSQVITGELFF
TRBD1,TRBJ1-5,TRBV3-1/TRBV3-2,16,NA,TGTGCCAGCAGCCAAAGTCACAGGGGTAGCAATCAGCCCCAGCATTTT,CASSQSHRGSNQPQHF
TRBD2,TRBJ2-1,TRBV3-1/TRBV3-2,14,NA,TGTGCCAGCAGCCAGATGACTAGCGATTATGAGCAGTTCTTC,CASSQMTSDYEQFF
TRBD1,TRBJ1-1,TRBV6-2/TRBV6-3,15,NA,TGTGCCAGCAGCTCTCGACAGGGAAGGTACACTGAAGCTTTCTTT,CASSSRQGRYTEAFF
TRBD2,TRBJ2-1,TRBV7-3,14,NA,TGTGCCCGCCCAACGGGAGGGTATACGGATGAGCAGTTCTTC,CARPTGGYTDEQFF
NA,TRBJ2-6,TRBV7-3,17,NA,TGTGCCAGCAGCTTAACTGGCGGTCGCTCTGGGGCCAACGTCCTGACTTTC,CASSLTGGRSGANVLTF
NA,TRBJ1-1,TRBV29-1,14,NA,TGCAGCGTCGCCCCAGGGAGGGGGAACACTGAAGCTTTCTTT,CSVAPGRGNTEAFF
NA,TRBJ1-1,TRBV5-6,14,NA,TGTGCCAGCAGCCTTGGGACATTAACTACCGAAGCTTTCTTT,CASSLGTLTTEAFF
TRBD2,TRBJ2-3,TRBV28,15,NA,TGTGCCAGCAGTAATATAGCGGGAGGGCAGCCTACGCAGTATTTT,CASSNIAGGQPTQYF
TRBD2,TRBJ2-7,TRBV27,15,NA,TGTGCCAGCAGACGCGGCGGGGGACCCTCCTACGAGCAGTACTTC,CASRRGGGPSYEQYF
TRBD1,TRBJ2-7,TRBV19,14,NA,TGTGCCAGTAGTGAGGACAGGGGAGTCGGCGAGCAGTACTTC,CASSEDRGVGEQYF
NA,TRBJ1-1,TRBV11-3,13,NA,TGTGCCAGCAGCATCCTTTCGGACACTGAAGCTTTCTTT,CASSILSDTEAFF
TRBD1,TRBJ1-2,TRBV7-9,15,NA,TGTGCCAGCAGCCTCCGGACAGGGAGCGCGTTTGGCTACACCTTC,CASSLRTGSAFGYTF
NA,TRBJ1-1,TRBV14,13,NA,TGTGCCAGCAGCCAAGAACGAGGTATCGAAGCTTTCTTT,CASSQERGIEAFF
TRBD1,TRBJ1-3,TRBV9,16,NA,TGTGCCAGCAGCCCCCGACAGGGTTCTACCGGAAACACCATATATTTT,CASSPRQGSTGNTIYF
NA,TRBJ2-3,TRBV5-1,13,NA,TGCGCCAGCAGCTTGCCGAGGGCCGATACGCAGTATTTT,CASSLPRADTQYF
NA,TRBJ2-7,TRBV5-4,14,NA,TGTGCCAGCAGCTCTGAGCCTACCTCCTACGAGCAGTACTTC,CASSSEPTSYEQYF
TRBD1,TRBJ1-5,TRBV6-5,14,NA,TGTGCCAGCGGAGGACAGGGTGAAAATCAGCCCCAGCATTTT,CASGGQGENQPQHF
TRBD1,TRBJ1-1,TRBV12-3/TRBV12-4,12,NA,TGTGCCAGCAGTTTGGGTCAGGGGGGAGCTTTCTTT,CASSLGQGGAFF
NA,TRBJ1-1,TRBV29-1,13,NA,TGCAGCGTTGTTAGGGGCCTCACGACTGAAGCTTTCTTT,CSVVRGLTTEAFF
NA,TRBJ2-7,TRBV12-3/TRBV12-4,13,NA,TGTGCCAGCAGTTTATGGGACACCTACGAGCAGTACTTC,CASSLWDTYEQYF
TRBD2,TRBJ2-7,TRBV2,16,many,TGTGCCAGCAGTGGGGTATGGGCTAGCGGGAGCTACGAGCAGTACTTC,CASSGVWASGSYEQYF
TRBD1,TRBJ2-5,TRBV4-2,13,few,TGTGCCAGCAGCAACAGGGGCCGAGAGACCCAGTACTTC,CASSNRGRETQYF
NA,TRBJ2-7,TRBV29-1,11,NA,TGCAGCGTTCGACAGACTGGGGAGCAGTACTTC,CSVRQTGEQYF
TRBD2,TRBJ2-3,TRBV9,15,NA,TGTGCCAGCAGCTTTAGCGGGGGGGCCTGGTATACGCAGTATTTT,CASSFSGGAWYTQYF
NA,TRBJ1-1,TRBV9,13,once,TGTGCCAGCAGCGTAGCTTTAGAGACTGAAGCTTTCTTT,CASSVALETEAFF